The 21 T cell receptor beta chains presented below share a single source sample, sequenced in a study of yellow fever vaccine responses in identical twins. Via MiXCR, TCRdb re-called the RT-PCR reads, giving one row per CDR3 protein. The data hold about 13,000 distinct CDR3 sequences, with just under 85% observed a single time. Sequences were derived from T cells from blood (PBMCs), unsorted or a sorted subset (not recorded which), sampled before or after yellow fever vaccination (not recorded which). These receptors all stem from a woman aged 18-29 years who received the yellow fever vaccine.

This clonotype is a singleton in its sample. The chain employs TRBV29-1 and TRBJ2-6; 7 bases match TRBD1. Germline CDR1 is SQVTM and CDR2 is ANQGSEA. V lost 6 bases and J lost 3; bases outside the gene matches: 14. This CDR3 contains 17 residues. CDR3 sequence (DNA): TGCAGCGTATCAGGCGAGGGGGCGCCGGATGGGGCCAACGTCCTGACTTTC. This gives the protein CSVSGEGAPDGANVLTF.

This clonotype was counted once. The chain is built from TRBV7-8 and TRBJ2-3, with D perhaps matching TRBD1 (5 bases). Per the germline V gene, CDR1 is SGHVS and CDR2 is FQNEAQ. V lost 4 bases and J lost 11, with 13 bases in between. The CDR3 consists of 12 residues. In DNA form, the CDR3 reads TGTGCCAGCAGCTATCTTCAGGGCGGGCAGTATTTT. Translation gives CASSYLQGGQYF.

V is TRBV28 and J is TRBJ1-2; D may be TRBD1 (6 bases). Trimming shortened V by 3 bases and J by 6 bases, and 17 bases separated the two germline ends. The CDR3 sequence is 15 residues long. The germline CDR1 and CDR2 sequences are MDHEN and SYDVKM. As DNA, the CDR3 is TGTGCCAGCAGTTTTATTGCGGGGGGCGCGCATGGCTACACCTTC. Translation: CASSFIAGGAHGYTF.

CDR3 loop: CASSLNTGELFF. The CDR3 DNA sequence: TGTGCCAGCAGCCTTAACACCGGGGAGCTGTTTTTT. The chain carries TRBV7-6 and TRBJ2-2; the D is unclear. The CDR3 consists of 12 residues. V lost 5 bases and J lost 2, with 3 bases in between. The germline CDR1 and CDR2 sequences are SGHVS and FNYEAQ.

CDR3 sequence reads: CASSLGSSGTDTQYF. The DNA for the CDR3 is TGTGCCAGCAGCTTAGGGTCTAGCGGCACAGATACGCAGTATTTT. The chain couples TRBV7-2 to TRBJ2-3; D is possibly TRBD2 (6 bases). The V gene's germline CDR1 is SGHTA and CDR2 FQGNSA. Trimming cost V 1 base and J 1 base, with 9 bases left between them. The length of the CDR3 is 15 residues.

This chain joins TRBV11-1 and TRBJ2-7; D may be TRBD1 (5 bases). V was trimmed by 5 bases and J by 4 bases, leaving 9 bases between them. The germline CDR1 and CDR2 sequences are SGHAT and FQDESV (reference sequence). The CDR3 is 12 residues long. The CDR3 region is CASSMTEYEQYF. CDR3 nucleotide sequence: TGTGCCAGCAGCATGACAGAGTACGAGCAGTACTTC. Full variable domain (rest looked up from reference TRBV11-1 and TRBJ2-7): EAEVAQSPRYKITEKSQAVAFWCDPISGHATLYWYRQILGQGPELLVQFQDESVVDDSQLPKDRFSAERLKGVDSTLKIQPAELGDSAMYLCASSMTEYEQYFGPGTRLTVT.

This chain joins TRBV4-1 and TRBJ2-6, with 10 bases matching TRBD2. The CDR3 loop spans 18 amino acids. Germline loops: CDR1 MGHRA, CDR2 YSYEKL. Unmatched junction bases numbered 2, after V lost 0 bases and J lost 0 bases. CDR3 sequence: CASSQDLAGASGANVLTF. The CDR3, as DNA: TGCGCCAGCAGCCAAGATCTAGCGGGGGCCTCTGGGGCCAACGTCCTGACTTTC.

The V and J genes are TRBV20-1 and TRBJ2-7, with 10 bases lining up with TRBD2. Losses at the gene ends were 1 base for V and 3 bases for J; bases not matched to a gene: 3. There are 14 residues in the CDR3. The germline CDR1 and CDR2 sequences are DFQATT and SNEGSKA (reference sequence). CDR3 sequence (DNA): TGCAGTGCTAGAGGAACTAGCGGGATCTACGAGCAGTACTTC. Translated, it gives CSARGTSGIYEQYF.

V is TRBV6-2 or TRBV6-3 and J is TRBJ2-7; a possible D gene is TRBD2 (5 bases). The CDR3 has 14 amino acids. Trimming cost V 2 bases and J 3 bases, with 11 bases left between them. From germline, CDR1 is MNHEY and CDR2 SVGEGT. The DNA for the CDR3 is TGTGCCAGCAGTTACATCCGGGATCGCTACGAGCAGTACTTC. It encodes CASSYIRDRYEQYF.

This sequence joins TRBV28 and TRBJ1-2; D is undetermined. The CDR3 runs 15 residues. V gave up 7 bases and J gave up 4 bases, with 19 bases separating them. The germline gives CDR1 MDHEN, CDR2 SYDVKM. The CDR3 loop reads CASKRREVVFYGYTF. The CDR3 DNA reads TGTGCCAGCAAGCGTAGGGAGGTAGTTTTCTATGGCTACACCTTC.

V is TRBV5-1 and J is TRBJ2-5, with TRBD1 matching 8 bases. The CDR3 is made up of 14 amino acids. Germline V gene lookup returns CDR1 SGHRS and CDR2 YFSETQ. With V trimmed by 3 bases and J by 2 bases, 3 bases remained unmatched. CDR3 in amino acids: CASSWGDRQETQYF. CDR3 coding DNA: TGCGCCAGCAGCTGGGGGGACAGGCAAGAGACCCAGTACTTC. The full variable domain, in which reference TRBV5-1 and TRBJ2-5 provide the parts outside the CDR3, is KAGVTQTPRYLIKTRGQQVTLSCSPISGHRSVSWYQQTPGQGLQFLFEYFSETQRNKGNFPGRFSGRQFSNSRSEMNVSTLELGDSALYLCASSWGDRQETQYFGPGTRLLVL.

This clonotype was observed a handful of times. The gene calls are TRBV20-1 and TRBJ2-1; D ambiguous. Germline V gene lookup returns CDR1 DFQATT and CDR2 SNEGSKA (reference sequence). CDR3 length: 14 residues. Trimming cost V 3 bases and J 7 bases, with 16 bases left between them. In DNA, the CDR3 is TGCAGTGCTAGGGCCATCGTCCTAGTTAATGAGCAGTTCTTC. Protein: CSARAIVLVNEQFF.

The CDR3 DNA is TGTGCCAGCAGCTCCGAGATGGCTGGAAACACCATATATTTT. It codes for CASSSEMAGNTIYF. This rearrangement joins TRBV5-4 to TRBJ1-3; no clear D gene. The V gene lost 3 bases and the J gene lost 2 bases, with 9 bases spanning the gap. Germline-derived CDR1 and CDR2 are SGHNT and YYREEE (reference sequence). The CDR3 loop spans 14 amino acids.

This chain connects TRBV11-1 to TRBJ2-6, with TRBD1 matching over 9 bases. Germline CDR1 reads SGHAT; CDR2 reads FQDESV (reference sequence). The trim removed 4 bases at V and 0 bases at J, leaving 10 bases unmatched. There are 19 residues in the CDR3. CDR3 amino acids: CASSSATGTGISGANVLTF. The CDR3 DNA sequence: TGTGCCAGCAGCTCCGCTACCGGGACAGGGATCTCTGGGGCCAACGTCCTGACTTTC.

The J gene is TRBJ2-1, the V gene TRBV12-3 or TRBV12-4; D is perhaps TRBD2 (5 bases). V lost 6 bases, J lost 6 bases, and 15 bases lay in between. The CDR3 is made up of 14 amino acids. This CDR3 is CASRVREVVNEQFF. CDR3 nucleotide sequence: TGTGCCAGCAGGGTCCGGGAAGTGGTCAATGAGCAGTTCTTC.

The chain uses TRBV7-9 and TRBJ2-1, with 7 bases identical to TRBD2. The CDR3 spans 15 residues. V lost 1 base, J lost 12 bases, and 12 bases stayed unmatched. Germline V gene data show CDR1 as SEHNR and CDR2 as FQNEAQ (reference sequence). CDR3 loop: CASSLGLADTWLQFF. CDR3 DNA: TGTGCCAGCAGCTTAGGGCTAGCGGATACCTGGTTGCAGTTCTTC.

The V and J genes are TRBV12-5 and TRBJ1-2; no clear D gene. CDR1 is LGHNT, CDR2 FRNRAP, per germline. Between the trimmed V and J ends, which lost 7 bases and 4 bases, there was a span of 7 bases. This CDR3 has 11 residues. CDR3 region: CASADTYGYTF. The CDR3 DNA reads as TGTGCTAGTGCAGATACCTATGGCTACACCTTC.

V gene TRBV6-2 or TRBV6-3 combines with J gene TRBJ2-1; 8 nucleotides match TRBD1. This CDR3 contains 13 residues. The V and J ends lost 6 bases and 10 bases, in that order; junction bases with no gene match: 8. Germline loops: CDR1 MNHEY, CDR2 SVGEGT. CDR3 in amino acids: CASRDGQGGEQFF. The CDR3 nucleotides read TGTGCCAGCAGGGACGGACAGGGCGGAGAGCAGTTCTTC.

This clonotype has more than one count but fewer than ten. V usage is TRBV20-1 and J usage is TRBJ2-1, with 7 bases fitting TRBD1. V lost 0 bases to trimming and J lost 4 bases; unmatched junction nucleotides: 6. Germline values: CDR1 DFQATT, CDR2 SNEGSKA (reference sequence). The CDR3 is 15 amino acids. CDR3 DNA sequence: TGCAGTGCTAGAGATTTTGAGACAGGGTACAATGAGCAGTTCTTC. This sequence encodes CSARDFETGYNEQFF.

The chain has TRBV24-1 and TRBJ2-7; D remains unclear. Germline loops: CDR1 KGHDR, CDR2 SFDVKD. This CDR3 spans 17 amino acids. V was pared by 4 bases and J by 0 bases, with 18 bases between. The chain's CDR3 is CATSETQPSGFSYEQYF. The CDR3 DNA reads as TGTGCCACCAGTGAGACCCAACCATCCGGGTTCTCCTACGAGCAGTACTTC.

This chain joins TRBV18 and TRBJ2-1; D call uncertain. Germline V gene sequence: CDR1 KGHSH, CDR2 LQKENI. The V end lost 2 bases, the J end lost 8 bases, and 7 bases lay between the germline ends. This CDR3 spans 12 amino acids. CDR3 residues: CASSPRVDEQFF. CDR3 sequence (DNA): TGTGCCAGCTCACCAAGGGTCGATGAGCAGTTCTTC.